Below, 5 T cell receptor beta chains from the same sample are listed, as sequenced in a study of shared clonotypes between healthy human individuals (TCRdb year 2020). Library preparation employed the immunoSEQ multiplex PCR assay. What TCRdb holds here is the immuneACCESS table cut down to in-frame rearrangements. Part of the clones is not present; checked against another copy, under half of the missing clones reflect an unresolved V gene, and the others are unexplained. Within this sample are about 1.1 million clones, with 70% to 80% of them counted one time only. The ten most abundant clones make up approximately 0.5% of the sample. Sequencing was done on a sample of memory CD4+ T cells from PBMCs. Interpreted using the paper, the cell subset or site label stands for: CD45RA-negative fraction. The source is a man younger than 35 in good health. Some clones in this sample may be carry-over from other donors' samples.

The CDR3 region has the DNA TGTGCCAGCAGCTTGTATCCTCAAGAGACCCAGTACTTC. Translating it yields CASSLYPQETQYF. The chain joins TRBV11-3 to TRBJ2-5; D unresolved. From germline, CDR1 is SGHNT and CDR2 YENEEA. The CDR3 totals 13 residues. V gave up 3 bases and J gave up 2 bases, with 7 bases separating them.

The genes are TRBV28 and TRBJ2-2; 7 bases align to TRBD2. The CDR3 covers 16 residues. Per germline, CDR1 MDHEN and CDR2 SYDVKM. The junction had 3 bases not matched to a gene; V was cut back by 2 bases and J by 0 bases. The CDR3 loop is CASSLMRGTNTGELFF. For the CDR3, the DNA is TGTGCCAGCAGTTTAATGCGGGGGACGAACACCGGGGAGCTGTTTTTT.

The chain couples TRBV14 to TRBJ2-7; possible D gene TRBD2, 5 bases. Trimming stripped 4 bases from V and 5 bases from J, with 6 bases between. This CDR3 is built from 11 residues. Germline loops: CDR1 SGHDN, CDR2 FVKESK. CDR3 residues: CASSPGDEQYF. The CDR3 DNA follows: TGTGCCAGCAGCCCCGGGGACGAGCAGTACTTC.

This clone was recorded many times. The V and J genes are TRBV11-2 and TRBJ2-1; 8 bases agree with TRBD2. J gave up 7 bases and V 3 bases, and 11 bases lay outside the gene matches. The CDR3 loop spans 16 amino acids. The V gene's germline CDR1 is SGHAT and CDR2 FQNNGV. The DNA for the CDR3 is TGTGCCAGCAGCTTTGGGTCCAGCGGGAGTGGGAATGAGCAGTTCTTC. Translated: CASSFGSSGSGNEQFF.

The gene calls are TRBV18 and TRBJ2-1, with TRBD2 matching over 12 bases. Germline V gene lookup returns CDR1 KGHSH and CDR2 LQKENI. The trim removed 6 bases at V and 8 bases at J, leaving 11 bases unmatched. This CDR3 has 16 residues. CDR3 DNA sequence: TGTGCCAGCTCGAGGAGCCTAGCGGGAGGGCAGGATGAGCAGTTCTTC. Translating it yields CASSRSLAGGQDEQFF. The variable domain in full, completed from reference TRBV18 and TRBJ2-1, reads NAGVMQNPRHLVRRRGQEARLRCSPMKGHSHVYWYRQLPEEGLKFMVYLQKENIIDESGMPKERFSAEFPKEGPSILRIQQVVRGDSAAYFCASSRSLAGGQDEQFFGPGTRLTVL.